These 3 T cell receptor beta chains came from one sample sequenced in a study of T cells after yellow fever vaccination. TCRdb reprocessed the 5' RACE reads via MiXCR and lists one record per CDR3 protein. The data show over 150,000 distinct CDR3 sequences, with 6% to 7.5% seen just once and more than 2% held by the top ten. Sequenced material: CD4+ T cells sorted from PBMCs, taken more than 4 days after the first yellow fever vaccination. The receptors here all came from a man aged 18 to 35 who received the YFV17D yellow fever vaccine.

V and J are TRBV9 and TRBJ1-2; D is uncertain. Germline-derived CDR1 and CDR2 are SGDLS and YYNGEE. Trimming left V 1 base short and J 7 bases short, with 8 bases between. The CDR3 has 12 amino acids. The CDR3 bases are TGTGCCAGCAGCGTATCTGAGGTTGGCTACACCTTC. As protein: CASSVSEVGYTF.

This clonotype was counted ten times or more. The chain joins TRBV4-2 to TRBJ2-1; the D gene could be TRBD1 or TRBD2 (5 bases each). The CDR3 runs to 17 residues. V lost 1 base and J lost 8, with 21 bases in between. Germline V gene sequence: CDR1 LGHNA, CDR2 YNFKEQ. This CDR3 reads CASSQGVGEFARDEQFF. In DNA form, the CDR3 reads TGTGCCAGCAGCCAAGGGGTAGGGGAGTTCGCTAGAGATGAGCAGTTCTTC.

This clonotype was counted ten times or more. The chain employs TRBV9 and TRBJ2-3; D is ambiguous. The CDR3 sequence is 14 residues long. Per germline, CDR1 SGDLS and CDR2 YYNGEE. V shed 3 bases and J shed 4 bases, with 12 bases lying between them. CDR3 nucleotide sequence: TGTGCCAGCAGCGCCAACTCCCCGCCAGATACGCAGTATTTT. This codes for CASSANSPPDTQYF. Full variable domain (outside the CDR3, taken from reference TRBV9 and TRBJ2-3): DSGVTQTPKHLITATGQRVTLRCSPRSGDLSVYWYQQSLDQGLQFLIQYYNGEERAKGNILERFSAQQFPDLHSELNLSSLELGDSALYFCASSANSPPDTQYFGPGTRLTVL.